The entry below gives a single TCR beta chain sequence along with its context. The germline V gene has CDR1 SNHLY and CDR2 FYNNEI. The CDR3 totals 17 residues. Trimming pared 4 bases from V and 3 bases from J, leaving 22 bases between. This record comes from a study of T-cell memory formation after mild COVID-19. TCRdb independently ran MiXCR on the 5' RACE reads; one entry per CDR3 protein. The table has roughly 89,000 distinct CDR3 sequences, about 13% seen once. The receptor comes from an adult woman who had mild COVID-19 (a few samples of this study predate the infection). Cell type and time point are not known. The gene calls are TRBV2 and TRBJ2-7; D might be TRBD2 (6 bases). The sequenced sample was PBMCs or a T cell subset sorted from them (not recorded which). CDR3 nucleotide sequence: TGTGCCAGCAGTGCAGAACTCGGCGGGATAATCATCTACGAGCAGTACTTC. Its translation is CASSAELGGIIIYEQYF.